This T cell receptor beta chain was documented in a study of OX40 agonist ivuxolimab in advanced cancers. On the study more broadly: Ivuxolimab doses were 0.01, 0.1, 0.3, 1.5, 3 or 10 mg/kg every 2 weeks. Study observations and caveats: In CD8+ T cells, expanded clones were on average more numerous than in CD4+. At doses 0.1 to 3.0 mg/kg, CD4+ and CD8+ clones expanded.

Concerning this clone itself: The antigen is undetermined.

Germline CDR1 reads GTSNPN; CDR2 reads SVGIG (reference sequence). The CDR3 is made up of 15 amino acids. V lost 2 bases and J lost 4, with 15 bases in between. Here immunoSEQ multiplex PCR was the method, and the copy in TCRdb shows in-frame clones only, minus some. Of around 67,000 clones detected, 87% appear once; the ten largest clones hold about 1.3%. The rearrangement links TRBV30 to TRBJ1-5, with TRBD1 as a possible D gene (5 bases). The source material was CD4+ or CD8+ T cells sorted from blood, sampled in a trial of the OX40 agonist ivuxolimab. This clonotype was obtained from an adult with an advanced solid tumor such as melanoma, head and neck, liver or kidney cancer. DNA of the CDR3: TGTGCCTGGAGTCTCCCGGGGGGGGGAAATCAGCCCCAGCATTTT. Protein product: CAWSLPGGGNQPQHF.